This T cell receptor beta chain comes out of a study of blood T cell repertoires in COVID-19. This clone has a single count. Its ends do not fully match the called genes, so a read error is possible. CDR3 size: 13 residues. CDR1 and CDR2 (germline): SSHAT, FNYEAQ (reference sequence). The protocol was immunoSEQ multiplex PCR, while the TCRdb copy is restricted to in-frame clones and leaves out a portion. The sample shows approximately 87,000 clones, around 89% of them seen only once. The clonotype comes from a man aged 70 or older with active or convalescent COVID-19. Sequencing was performed on peripheral blood. V gene TRBV7-7 combines with J gene TRBJ2-2, with TRBD1 matching 8 bases. The CDR3 spells CASSSTGAGELFF. CDR3 nucleotide sequence: TGTGCTAGCAGCTCGACAGGGGCCGGGGAGCTGTTTTTT.